The clone carrying this T cell receptor beta chain was seen a handful of times. A much larger clone differs from this one at a single base, so this may be a read error. Germline CDR1 reads MNHEY; CDR2 reads SVGAGI. J was trimmed by 0 bases and V by 6 bases; bases with no gene match: 1. There are 13 residues in the CDR3. This sample is drawn from a study of blood T cell repertoires in COVID-19. In the study overall: Sample material is recorded as cDNA or gDNA derived from T cells, B-cell-depleted T cells, or PBMCs.

Assay used: immunoSEQ multiplex PCR; TCRdb lists only in-frame clones, some missing. The sample yields 90,000 or so clones, approximately 75% seen once. Sequencing input: peripheral blood. This rearrangement joins TRBV6-5 to TRBJ1-1; 7 bases match TRBD1. The source of this sequence is a woman aged 80 or over with acute or convalescent COVID-19. In DNA form, the CDR3 reads TGTGCCAGCAGGCAGGGGGTGAACACTGAAGCTTTCTTT. This gives the protein CASRQGVNTEAFF.